This entry features one TCR beta chain sequence. This entry is derived from a study of cytomegalovirus exposure and HLA in healthy donors. TCRdb's table, derived via immunoSEQ multiplex PCR, lists solely in-frame clones and lacks some. The table records 60,000 or so clones, about nine tenths of them present only once. Germline values: CDR1 GTSNPN, CDR2 SVGIG (reference sequence). V gave up 1 base and J gave up 8 bases, with 12 bases separating them. The CDR3 contains 13 residues. Sequencing used PBMCs. The chain joins TRBV30 to TRBJ1-3, with D perhaps matching TRBD1 (5 bases). The sequence came from a man aged 18 to 30 in good health and CMV-seronegative. The CDR3 reads CAWSGEGTDTIYF. In DNA form, the CDR3 reads TGTGCCTGGAGTGGGGAGGGGACGGACACCATATATTTT.